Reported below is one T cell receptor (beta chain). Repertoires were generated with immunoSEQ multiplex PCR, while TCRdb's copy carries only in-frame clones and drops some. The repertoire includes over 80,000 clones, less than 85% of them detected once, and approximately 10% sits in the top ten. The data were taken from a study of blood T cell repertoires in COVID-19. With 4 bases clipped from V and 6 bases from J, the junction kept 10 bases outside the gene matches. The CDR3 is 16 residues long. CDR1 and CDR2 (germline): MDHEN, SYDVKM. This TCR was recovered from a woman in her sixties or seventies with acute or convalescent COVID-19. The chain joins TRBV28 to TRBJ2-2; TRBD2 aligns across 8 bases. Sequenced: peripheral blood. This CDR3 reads CASSSTGTSDAGELFF. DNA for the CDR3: TGTGCCAGCAGTTCCACCGGGACTAGTGACGCCGGGGAGCTGTTTTTT.